The entry below gives a single T cell receptor beta chain sequence along with its context. Its antigen is still unknown. The data are from a study of graft-versus-host responses after intestinal transplantation. V was shortened by 7 bases and J by 7 bases, with 9 bases between the two germline ends. CDR3 length: 11 amino acids. Germline V gives CDR1 SGHRS, CDR2 YFSETQ. Study findings and constraints: GvH clones were found in recipient marrow; some appeared first in ileum or blood.

Only in-frame clones appear in the TCRdb table, and some are missing; sequencing was by immunoSEQ multiplex PCR. The top ten hold around 1.6% of the sample, which has 43,000 or so clones, approximately 95% seen once. This TCR derives from a human patient who received an intestinal transplant, so some T cells may come from the graft donor. The V gene is TRBV5-1, the J gene TRBJ2-1, with D unclear. Sequenced here: PBMCs, sampled more than 310 days after intestinal transplant. The CDR3 DNA sequence: TGCGCCAGCTCTATCCGGAATGAGCAGTTCTTC. Translating gives CASSIRNEQFF.